This section outlines one TCR beta chain sequence together with its context. Its target is not known. CDR1 MNHNY and CDR2 SVGAGI come from the germline V gene (reference sequence). J gave up 5 bases and V 2 bases, and 2 bases lay outside the gene matches. The CDR3 consists of 13 residues. The record originates from a study of memory CD4+ T cells and cytomegalovirus serostatus. Study as a whole: Of the healthy Belgian adults, 9 were CMV seropositive and around 22 seronegative.

Single viable CD3+CD4+CD8-CD45RO+ cells were sorted as the memory CD4+ T cells. Serum IgG to CMV pp150, pp28, p38 and p52 defined serostatus. Profiling relied on immunoSEQ multiplex PCR, and the TCRdb table lists in-frame clones only, not all of them. The table includes about 61,000 clones, roughly four fifths detected once. Findings of the study overall: Of 150 to 200 reported CMV TCRbeta sequences, roughly 70 were found in memory CD4+ repertoires.

The sequenced material came from memory CD4+ T cells from blood. V usage is TRBV6-6 and J usage is TRBJ2-7; 8 nucleotides match TRBD1. The sequence came from an adult in good health and CMV-seronegative. CDR3 nucleotides: TGTGCCAGCAGTTACCCGGACAGGGACGAGCAGTACTTC. Its translation is CASSYPDRDEQYF.